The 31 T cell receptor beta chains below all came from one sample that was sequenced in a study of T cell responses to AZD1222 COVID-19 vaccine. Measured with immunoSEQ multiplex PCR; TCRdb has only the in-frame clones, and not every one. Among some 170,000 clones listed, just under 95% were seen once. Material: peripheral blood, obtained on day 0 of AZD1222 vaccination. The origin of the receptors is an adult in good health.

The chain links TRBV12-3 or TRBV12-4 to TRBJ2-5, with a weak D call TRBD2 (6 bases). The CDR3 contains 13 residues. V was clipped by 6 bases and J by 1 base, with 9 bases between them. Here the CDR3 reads CASRTGLQETQYF. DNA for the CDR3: TGTGCCAGCAGGACGGGACTCCAAGAGACCCAGTACTTC.

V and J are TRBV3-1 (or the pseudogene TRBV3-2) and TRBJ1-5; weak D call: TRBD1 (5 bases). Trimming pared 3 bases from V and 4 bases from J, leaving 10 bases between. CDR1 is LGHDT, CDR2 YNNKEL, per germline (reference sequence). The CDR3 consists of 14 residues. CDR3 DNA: TGTGCCAGCAGCCAGGGGGTGAGTAATCAGCCCCAGCATTTT. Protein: CASSQGVSNQPQHF.

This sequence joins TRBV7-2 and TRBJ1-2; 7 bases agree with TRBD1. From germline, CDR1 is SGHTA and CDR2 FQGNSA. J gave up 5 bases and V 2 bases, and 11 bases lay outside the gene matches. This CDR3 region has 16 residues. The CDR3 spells CASSLWAGTALYGYTF. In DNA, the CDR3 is TGTGCCAGCAGCTTATGGGCCGGGACAGCACTTTATGGCTACACCTTC.

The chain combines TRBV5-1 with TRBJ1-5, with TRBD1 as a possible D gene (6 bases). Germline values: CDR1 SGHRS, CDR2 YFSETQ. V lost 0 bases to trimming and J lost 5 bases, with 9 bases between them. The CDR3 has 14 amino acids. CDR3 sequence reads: CASSLGQVDQPQHF. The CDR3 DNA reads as TGCGCCAGCAGCTTGGGACAGGTGGATCAGCCCCAGCATTTT.

The CDR3 DNA follows: TGCGCCAGCAGCAGGCGGGACTTTAACTATGGCTACACCTTC. Encoded protein: CASSRRDFNYGYTF. The rearrangement links TRBV5-1 to TRBJ1-2, with a possible D match to TRBD1 (5 bases). V lost 4 bases to trimming and J lost 1 base, with 11 bases between them. The germline CDR1 and CDR2 sequences are SGHRS and YFSETQ. This CDR3 has 14 amino acids.

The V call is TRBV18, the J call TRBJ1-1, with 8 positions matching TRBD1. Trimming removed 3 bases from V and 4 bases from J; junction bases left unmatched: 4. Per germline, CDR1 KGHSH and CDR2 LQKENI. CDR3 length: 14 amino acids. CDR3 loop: CASSPDRASTEAFF. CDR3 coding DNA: TGTGCCAGCTCACCGGACAGGGCGTCCACTGAAGCTTTCTTT.

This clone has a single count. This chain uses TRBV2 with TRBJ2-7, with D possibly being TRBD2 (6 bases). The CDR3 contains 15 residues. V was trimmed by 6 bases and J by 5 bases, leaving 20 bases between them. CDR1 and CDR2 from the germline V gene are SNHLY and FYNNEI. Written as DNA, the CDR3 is TGTGCCAGCAGATTATTGGAGGGAGAGGAAGACGAGCAGTACTTC. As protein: CASRLLEGEEDEQYF. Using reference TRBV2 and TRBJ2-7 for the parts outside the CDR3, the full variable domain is EPEVTQTPSHQVTQMGQEVILRCVPISNHLYFYWYRQILGQKVEFLVSFYNNEISEKSEIFDDQFSVERPDGSNFTLKIRSTKLEDSAMYFCASRLLEGEEDEQYFGPGTRLTVT.

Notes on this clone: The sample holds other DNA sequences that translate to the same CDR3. The CDR3 bases are TGCAGTGCCATAGAGAACACTGAAGCTTTCTTT. Its translation is CSAIENTEAFF. V is TRBV20-1 and J is TRBJ1-1; D uncertain. Looked up from germline, CDR1 is DFQATT and CDR2 is SNEGSKA (reference sequence). The length of the CDR3 is 11 residues. Trimming removed 6 bases at V and 1 base at J, with 6 bases between.

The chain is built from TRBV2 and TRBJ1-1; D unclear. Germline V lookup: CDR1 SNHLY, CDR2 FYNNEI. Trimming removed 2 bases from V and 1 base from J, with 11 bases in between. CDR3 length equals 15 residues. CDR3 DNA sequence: TGTGCCAGCAGTGAACACTCTATGGGGAACACTGAAGCTTTCTTT. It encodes CASSEHSMGNTEAFF.

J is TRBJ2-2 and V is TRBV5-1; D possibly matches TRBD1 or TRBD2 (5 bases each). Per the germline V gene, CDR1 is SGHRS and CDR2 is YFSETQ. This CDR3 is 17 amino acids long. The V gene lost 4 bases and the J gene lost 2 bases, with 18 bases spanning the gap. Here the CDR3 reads CASSRDPWSPNTGELFF. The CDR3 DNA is TGCGCCAGCAGCCGGGACCCCTGGTCACCCAACACCGGGGAGCTGTTTTTT.

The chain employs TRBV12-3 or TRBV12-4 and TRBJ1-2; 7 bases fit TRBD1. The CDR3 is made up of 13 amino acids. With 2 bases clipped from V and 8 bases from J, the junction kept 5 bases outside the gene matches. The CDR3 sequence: CASSLYRGWGYTF. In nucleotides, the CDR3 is TGTGCCAGCAGTTTATACAGGGGATGGGGCTACACCTTC.

In nucleotides, the CDR3 is TGTGCCAGCAGCCCCCCGGGGGTAAGGGAGACCCAGTACTTC. It encodes CASSPPGVRETQYF. This chain joins TRBV28 and TRBJ2-5; D is perhaps TRBD2 (6 bases). Trimming took 6 bases from V and 5 from J, leaving 16 bases between them. CDR3 length: 14 residues. Per germline, CDR1 MDHEN and CDR2 SYDVKM.

Here the CDR3 DNA reads TGTGCCACCAGTGCCGGGACTAGCGGGGGGCTATACAATGAGCAGTTCTTC. Amino acid sequence: CATSAGTSGGLYNEQFF. The J gene is TRBJ2-1, the V gene TRBV24-1, with 15 bases matching TRBD2. V was pared by 5 bases and J by 4 bases, with 5 bases of the junction left unmatched. The CDR3 consists of 17 residues. Per germline, CDR1 KGHDR and CDR2 SFDVKD.

CDR3 in amino acids: CASSPTGTNEKLFF. The CDR3 coding sequence is TGTGCCAGCTCACCGACAGGAACTAATGAAAAACTGTTTTTT. The chain has TRBV18 and TRBJ1-4, with D possibly being TRBD1 (6 bases). Germline V lookup: CDR1 KGHSH, CDR2 LQKENI. V lost 3 bases to trimming and J lost 1 base, with 6 bases between them. This CDR3 contains 14 residues.

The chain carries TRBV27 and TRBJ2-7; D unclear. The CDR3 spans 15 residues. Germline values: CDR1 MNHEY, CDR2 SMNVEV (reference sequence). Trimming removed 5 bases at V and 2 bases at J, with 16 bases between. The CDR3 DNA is TGTGCCAGCAGTGATTTGAAAACGCCGCCCTACGAGCAGTACTTC. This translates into CASSDLKTPPYEQYF.

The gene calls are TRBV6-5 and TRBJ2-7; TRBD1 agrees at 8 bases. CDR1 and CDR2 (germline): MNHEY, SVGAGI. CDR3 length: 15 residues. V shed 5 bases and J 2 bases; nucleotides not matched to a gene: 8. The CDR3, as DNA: TGTGCCAGCAGTCTTGGGACAGGATATCCCTACGAGCAGTACTTC. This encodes CASSLGTGYPYEQYF.

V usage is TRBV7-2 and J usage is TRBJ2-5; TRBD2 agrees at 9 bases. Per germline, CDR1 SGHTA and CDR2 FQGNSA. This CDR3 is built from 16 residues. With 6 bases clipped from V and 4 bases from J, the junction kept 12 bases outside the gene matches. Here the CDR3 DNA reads TGTGCCAGCAGGGACCTCCCCCGAGCGGGGGGAGAGACCCAGTACTTC. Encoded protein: CASRDLPRAGGETQYF. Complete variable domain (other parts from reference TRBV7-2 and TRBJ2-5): GAGVSQSPSNKVTEKGKDVELRCDPISGHTALYWYRQSLGQGLEFLIYFQGNSAPDKSGLPSDRFSAERTGGSVSTLTIQRTQQEDSAVYLCASRDLPRAGGETQYFGPGTRLLVL.

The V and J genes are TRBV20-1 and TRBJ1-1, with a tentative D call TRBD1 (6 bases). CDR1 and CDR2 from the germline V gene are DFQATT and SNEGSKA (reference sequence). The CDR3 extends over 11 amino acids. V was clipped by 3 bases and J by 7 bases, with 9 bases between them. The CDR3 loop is CSARGGGEAFF. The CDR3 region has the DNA TGCAGTGCTAGGGGAGGGGGTGAAGCTTTCTTT.

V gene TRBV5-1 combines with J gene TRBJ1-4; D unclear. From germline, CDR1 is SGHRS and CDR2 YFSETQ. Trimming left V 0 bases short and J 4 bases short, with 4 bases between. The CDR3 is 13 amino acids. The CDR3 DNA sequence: TGCGCCAGCAGCTTGGGGCATAATGAAAAACTGTTTTTT. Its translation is CASSLGHNEKLFF.

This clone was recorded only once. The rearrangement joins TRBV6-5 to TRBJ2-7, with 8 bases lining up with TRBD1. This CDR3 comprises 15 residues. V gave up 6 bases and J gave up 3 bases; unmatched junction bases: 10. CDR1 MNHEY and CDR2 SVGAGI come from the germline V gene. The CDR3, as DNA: TGTGCCAGCAGAGCATGGGGACAGGCCCTCTACGAGCAGTACTTC. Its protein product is CASRAWGQALYEQYF.

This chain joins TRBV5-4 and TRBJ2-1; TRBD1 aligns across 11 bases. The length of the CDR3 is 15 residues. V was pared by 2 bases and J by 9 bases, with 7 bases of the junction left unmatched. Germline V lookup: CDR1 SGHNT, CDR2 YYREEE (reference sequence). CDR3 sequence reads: CASSLSRTGGFEQFF. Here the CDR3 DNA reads TGTGCCAGCAGCTTAAGCCGGACAGGGGGCTTTGAGCAGTTCTTC.

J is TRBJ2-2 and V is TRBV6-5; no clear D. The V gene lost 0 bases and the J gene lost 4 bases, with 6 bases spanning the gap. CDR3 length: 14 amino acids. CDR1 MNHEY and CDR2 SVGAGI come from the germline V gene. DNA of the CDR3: TGTGCCAGCAGTTACTCACTGGGCACCGGGGAGCTGTTTTTT. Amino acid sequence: CASSYSLGTGELFF.

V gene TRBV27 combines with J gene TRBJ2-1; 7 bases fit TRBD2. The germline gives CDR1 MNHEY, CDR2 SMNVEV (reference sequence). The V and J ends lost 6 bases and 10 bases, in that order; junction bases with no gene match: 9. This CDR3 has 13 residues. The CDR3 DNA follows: TGTGCCAGCAGCACTGTGGGGGGGATCGAGCAGTTCTTC. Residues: CASSTVGGIEQFF.

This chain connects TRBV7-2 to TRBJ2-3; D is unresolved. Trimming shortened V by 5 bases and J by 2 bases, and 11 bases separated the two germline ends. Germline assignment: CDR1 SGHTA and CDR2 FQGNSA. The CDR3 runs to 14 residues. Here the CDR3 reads CASSRQVDTDTQYF. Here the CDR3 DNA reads TGTGCCAGCAGCCGTCAGGTGGACACAGATACGCAGTATTTT.

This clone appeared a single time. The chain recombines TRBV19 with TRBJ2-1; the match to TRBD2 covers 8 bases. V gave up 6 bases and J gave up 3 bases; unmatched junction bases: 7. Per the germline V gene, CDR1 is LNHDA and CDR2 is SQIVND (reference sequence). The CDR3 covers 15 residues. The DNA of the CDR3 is TGTGCCAGTAGCCCCCGGGGGGGGATCTACAATGAGCAGTTCTTC. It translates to CASSPRGGIYNEQFF.

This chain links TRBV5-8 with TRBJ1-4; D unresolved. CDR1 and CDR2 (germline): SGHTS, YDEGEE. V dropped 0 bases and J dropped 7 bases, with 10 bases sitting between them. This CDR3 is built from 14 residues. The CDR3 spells CASSLEGSGEKLFF. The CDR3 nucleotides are TGTGCCAGCAGCTTGGAAGGGAGCGGTGAAAAACTGTTTTTT.

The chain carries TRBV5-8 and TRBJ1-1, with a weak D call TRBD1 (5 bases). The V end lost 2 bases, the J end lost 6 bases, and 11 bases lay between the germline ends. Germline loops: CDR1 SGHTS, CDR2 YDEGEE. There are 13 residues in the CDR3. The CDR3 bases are TGTGCCAGCAGCTTAGTCCAGGGAGCTGAAGCTTTCTTT. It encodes CASSLVQGAEAFF.

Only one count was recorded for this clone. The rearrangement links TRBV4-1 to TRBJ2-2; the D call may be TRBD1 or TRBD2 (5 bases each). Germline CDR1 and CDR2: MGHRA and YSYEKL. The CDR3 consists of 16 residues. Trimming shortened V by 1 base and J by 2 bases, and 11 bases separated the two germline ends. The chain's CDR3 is CASSQVPGTNTGELFF. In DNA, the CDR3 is TGCGCCAGCAGCCAAGTACCAGGGACCAACACCGGGGAGCTGTTTTTT.

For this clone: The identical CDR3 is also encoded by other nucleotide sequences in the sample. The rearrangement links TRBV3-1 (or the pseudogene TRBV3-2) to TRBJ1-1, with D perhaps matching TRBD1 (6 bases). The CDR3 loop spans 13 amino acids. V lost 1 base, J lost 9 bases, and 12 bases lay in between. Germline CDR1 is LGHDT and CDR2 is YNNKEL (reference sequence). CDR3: CASSQGTGKQAFF. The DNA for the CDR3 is TGTGCCAGCAGCCAAGGTACAGGGAAACAAGCTTTCTTT.

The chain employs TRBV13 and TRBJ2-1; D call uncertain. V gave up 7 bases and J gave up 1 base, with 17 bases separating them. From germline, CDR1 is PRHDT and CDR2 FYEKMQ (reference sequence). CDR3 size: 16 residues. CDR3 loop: CASTPRWPGSYNEQFF. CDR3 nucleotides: TGTGCCAGCACCCCCCGGTGGCCCGGGTCCTACAATGAGCAGTTCTTC.

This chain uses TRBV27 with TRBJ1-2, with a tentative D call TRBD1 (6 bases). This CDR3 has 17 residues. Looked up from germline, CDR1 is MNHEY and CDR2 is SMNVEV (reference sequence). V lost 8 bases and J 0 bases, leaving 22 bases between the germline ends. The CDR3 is CASGKTTGATSNYGYTF. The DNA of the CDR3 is TGTGCCAGCGGCAAAACCACGGGGGCGACCTCTAACTATGGCTACACCTTC.